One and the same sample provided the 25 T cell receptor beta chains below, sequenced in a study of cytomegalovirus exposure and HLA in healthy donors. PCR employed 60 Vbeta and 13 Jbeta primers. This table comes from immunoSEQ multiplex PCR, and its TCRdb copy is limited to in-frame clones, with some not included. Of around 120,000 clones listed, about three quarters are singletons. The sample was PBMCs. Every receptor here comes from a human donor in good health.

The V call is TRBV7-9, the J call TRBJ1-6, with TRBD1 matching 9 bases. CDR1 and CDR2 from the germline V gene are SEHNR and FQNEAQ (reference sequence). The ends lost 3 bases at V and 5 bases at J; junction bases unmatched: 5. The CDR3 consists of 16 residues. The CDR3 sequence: CASSFGQGINNSPLHF. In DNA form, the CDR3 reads TGTGCCAGCAGCTTCGGACAGGGGATTAATAATTCACCCCTCCACTTT.

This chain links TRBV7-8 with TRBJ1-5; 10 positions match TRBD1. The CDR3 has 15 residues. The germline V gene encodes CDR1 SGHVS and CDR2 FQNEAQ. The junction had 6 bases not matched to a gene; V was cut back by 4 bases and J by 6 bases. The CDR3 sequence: CASSSDRGHGQPQHF. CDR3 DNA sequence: TGTGCCAGCAGCTCAGACAGGGGGCACGGTCAGCCCCAGCATTTT.

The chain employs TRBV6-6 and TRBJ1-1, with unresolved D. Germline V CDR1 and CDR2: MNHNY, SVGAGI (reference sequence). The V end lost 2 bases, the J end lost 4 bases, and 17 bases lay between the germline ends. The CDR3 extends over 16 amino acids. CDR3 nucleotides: TGTGCCAGCAGTTACCAGAGACGGGAGTGGAGCACTGAAGCTTTCTTT. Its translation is CASSYQRREWSTEAFF.

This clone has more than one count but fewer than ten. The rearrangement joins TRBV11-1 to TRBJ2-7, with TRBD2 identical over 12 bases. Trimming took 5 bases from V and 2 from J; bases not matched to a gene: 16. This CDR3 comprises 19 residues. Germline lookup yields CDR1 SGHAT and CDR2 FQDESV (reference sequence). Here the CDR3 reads CASSPRTSGASNLPYEQYF. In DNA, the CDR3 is TGTGCCAGCAGCCCCAGGACTAGCGGGGCTTCCAATCTCCCCTACGAGCAGTACTTC.

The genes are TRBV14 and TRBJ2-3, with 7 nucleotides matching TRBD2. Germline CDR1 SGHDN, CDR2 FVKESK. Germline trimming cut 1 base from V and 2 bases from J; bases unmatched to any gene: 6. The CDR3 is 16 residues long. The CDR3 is CASSQVWSGATDTQYF. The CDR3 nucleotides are TGTGCCAGCAGCCAAGTCTGGAGCGGGGCCACAGATACGCAGTATTTT.

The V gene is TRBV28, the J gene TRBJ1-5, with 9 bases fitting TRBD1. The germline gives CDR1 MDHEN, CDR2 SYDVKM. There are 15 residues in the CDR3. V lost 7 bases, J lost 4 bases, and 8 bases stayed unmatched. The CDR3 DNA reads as TGTGCCAGCACCCTACAGGGGGCGGGAAATCAGCCCCAGCATTTT. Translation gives CASTLQGAGNQPQHF. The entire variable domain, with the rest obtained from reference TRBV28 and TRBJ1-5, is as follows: DVKVTQSSRYLVKRTGEKVFLECVQDMDHENMFWYRQDPGLGLRLIYFSYDVKMKEKGDIPEGYSVSREKKERFSLILESASTNQTSMYLCASTLQGAGNQPQHFGDGTRLSIL.

This chain's CDR3 is CASRPSRQDVSNEQFF. The DNA of the CDR3 is TGTGCCAGCAGGCCCTCTAGACAGGACGTCTCTAATGAGCAGTTCTTC. The J gene is TRBJ2-1, the V gene TRBV27; a possible D gene is TRBD1 (6 bases). Trimming took 6 bases from V and 7 from J, leaving 22 bases between them. The length of the CDR3 is 16 residues. Germline loops: CDR1 MNHEY, CDR2 SMNVEV (reference sequence).

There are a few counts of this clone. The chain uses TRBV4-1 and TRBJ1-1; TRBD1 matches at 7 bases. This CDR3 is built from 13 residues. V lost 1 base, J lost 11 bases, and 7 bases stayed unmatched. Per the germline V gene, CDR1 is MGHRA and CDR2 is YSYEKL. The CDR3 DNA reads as TGCGCCAGCAGCCAAGTAGGACAGGCCGAGGCTTTCTTT. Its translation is CASSQVGQAEAFF.

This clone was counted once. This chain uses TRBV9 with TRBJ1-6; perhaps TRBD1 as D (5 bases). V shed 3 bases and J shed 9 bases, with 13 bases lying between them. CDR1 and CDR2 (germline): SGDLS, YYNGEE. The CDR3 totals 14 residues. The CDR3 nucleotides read TGTGCCAGCAGCGGGTTACAGGTCGGTTCACCCCTCCACTTT. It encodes CASSGLQVGSPLHF.

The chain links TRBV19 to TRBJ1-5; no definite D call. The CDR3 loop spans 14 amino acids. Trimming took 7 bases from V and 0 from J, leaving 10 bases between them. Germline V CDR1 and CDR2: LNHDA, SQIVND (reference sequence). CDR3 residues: CASTYSDSNQPQHF. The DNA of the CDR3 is TGTGCCAGTACCTACAGTGATAGCAATCAGCCCCAGCATTTT.

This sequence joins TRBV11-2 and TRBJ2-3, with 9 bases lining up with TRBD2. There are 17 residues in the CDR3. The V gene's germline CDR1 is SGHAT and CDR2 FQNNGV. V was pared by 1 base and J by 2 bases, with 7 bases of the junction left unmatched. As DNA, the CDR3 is TGTGCCAGCAGCTTAGGAACCGGGACTAGCCTCACAGATACGCAGTATTTT. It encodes CASSLGTGTSLTDTQYF.

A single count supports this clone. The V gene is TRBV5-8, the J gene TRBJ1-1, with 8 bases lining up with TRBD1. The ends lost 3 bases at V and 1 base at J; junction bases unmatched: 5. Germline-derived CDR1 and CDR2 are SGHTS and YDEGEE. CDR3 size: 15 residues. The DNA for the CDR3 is TGTGCCAGCAGCTCCCGGACAGGGCGGAACACTGAAGCTTTCTTT. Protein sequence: CASSSRTGRNTEAFF.

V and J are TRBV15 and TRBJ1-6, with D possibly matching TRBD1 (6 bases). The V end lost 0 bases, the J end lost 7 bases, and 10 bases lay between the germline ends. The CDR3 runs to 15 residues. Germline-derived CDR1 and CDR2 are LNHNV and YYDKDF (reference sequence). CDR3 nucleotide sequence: TGTGCCACCAGCAGAGATAAACAGGGAAATTCACCCCTCCACTTT. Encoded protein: CATSRDKQGNSPLHF.

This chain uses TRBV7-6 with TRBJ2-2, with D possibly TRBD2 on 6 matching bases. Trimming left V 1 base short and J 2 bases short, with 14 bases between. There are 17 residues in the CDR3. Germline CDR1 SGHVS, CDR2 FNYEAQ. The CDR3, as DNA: TGTGCCAGCAGCTTAGTCTCTCCGCGGGGCAACACCGGGGAGCTGTTTTTT. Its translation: CASSLVSPRGNTGELFF.

The chain's CDR3 is CASSTRQGAIRGYTF. The CDR3 DNA follows: TGTGCCAGCAGTACACGACAGGGGGCAATTAGGGGCTACACCTTC. The V call is TRBV27, the J call TRBJ1-2, with 10 nucleotides matching TRBD1. CDR3 length equals 15 residues. With 5 bases clipped from V and 8 bases from J, the junction kept 11 bases outside the gene matches. Germline V CDR1 and CDR2: MNHEY, SMNVEV (reference sequence).

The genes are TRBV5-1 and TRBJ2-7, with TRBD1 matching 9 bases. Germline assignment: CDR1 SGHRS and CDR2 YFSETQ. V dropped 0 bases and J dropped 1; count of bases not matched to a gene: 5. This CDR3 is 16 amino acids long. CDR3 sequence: CASSLAVDRGSYEQYF. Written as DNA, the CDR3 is TGCGCCAGCAGCTTGGCCGTGGACAGGGGTTCCTACGAGCAGTACTTC.

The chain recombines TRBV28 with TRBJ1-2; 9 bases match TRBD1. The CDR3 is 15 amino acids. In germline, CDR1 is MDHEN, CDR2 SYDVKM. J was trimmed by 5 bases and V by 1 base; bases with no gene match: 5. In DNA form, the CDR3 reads TGTGCCAGCAGTTTATTGGGACAGGGTATTTATGGCTACACCTTC. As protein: CASSLLGQGIYGYTF.

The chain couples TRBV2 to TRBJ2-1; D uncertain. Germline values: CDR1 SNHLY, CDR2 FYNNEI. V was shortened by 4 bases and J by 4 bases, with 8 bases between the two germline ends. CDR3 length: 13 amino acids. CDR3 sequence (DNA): TGTGCCAGCAGTGTTTGGCTTTACAATGAGCAGTTCTTC. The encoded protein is CASSVWLYNEQFF.

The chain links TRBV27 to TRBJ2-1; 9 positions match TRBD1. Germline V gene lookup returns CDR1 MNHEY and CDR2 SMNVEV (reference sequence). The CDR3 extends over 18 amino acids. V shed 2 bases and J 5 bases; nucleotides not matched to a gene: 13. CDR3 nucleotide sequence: TGTGCCAGCAGTTTAAGGGGGGTGGGACAGGGAAACCACAATGAGCAGTTCTTC. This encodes CASSLRGVGQGNHNEQFF.

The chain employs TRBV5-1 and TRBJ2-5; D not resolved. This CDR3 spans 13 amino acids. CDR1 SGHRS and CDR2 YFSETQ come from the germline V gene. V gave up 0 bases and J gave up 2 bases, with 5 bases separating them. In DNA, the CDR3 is TGCGCCAGCAGCTTGGGCAGGCAAGAGACCCAGTACTTC. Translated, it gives CASSLGRQETQYF.

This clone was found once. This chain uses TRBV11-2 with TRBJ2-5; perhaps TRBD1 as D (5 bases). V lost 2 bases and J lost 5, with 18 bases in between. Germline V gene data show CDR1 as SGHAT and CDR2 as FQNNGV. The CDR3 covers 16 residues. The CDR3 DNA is TGTGCCAGCAGCTTAAAAGGGGCGTCTAAGGTGGAGACCCAGTACTTC. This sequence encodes CASSLKGASKVETQYF.

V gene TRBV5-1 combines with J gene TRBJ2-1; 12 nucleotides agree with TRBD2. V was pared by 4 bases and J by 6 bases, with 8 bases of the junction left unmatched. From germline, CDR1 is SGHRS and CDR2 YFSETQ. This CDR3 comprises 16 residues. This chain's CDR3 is CASSHPSGGGINEQFF. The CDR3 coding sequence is TGCGCCAGCAGCCACCCTAGCGGGGGGGGTATCAATGAGCAGTTCTTC.

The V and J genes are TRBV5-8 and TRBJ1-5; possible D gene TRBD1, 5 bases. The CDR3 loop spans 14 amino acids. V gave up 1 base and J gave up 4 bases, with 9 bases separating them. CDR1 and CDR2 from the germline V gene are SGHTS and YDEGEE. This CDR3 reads CASSLRSGNQPQHF. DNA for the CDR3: TGTGCCAGCAGCTTGAGGTCAGGGAATCAGCCCCAGCATTTT.

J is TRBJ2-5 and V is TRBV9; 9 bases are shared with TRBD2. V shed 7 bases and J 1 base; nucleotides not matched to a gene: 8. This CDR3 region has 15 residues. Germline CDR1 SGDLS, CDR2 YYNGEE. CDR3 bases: TGTGCCAGCGGCCCCGGGACTAGCAGCCAAGAGACCCAGTACTTC. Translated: CASGPGTSSQETQYF.

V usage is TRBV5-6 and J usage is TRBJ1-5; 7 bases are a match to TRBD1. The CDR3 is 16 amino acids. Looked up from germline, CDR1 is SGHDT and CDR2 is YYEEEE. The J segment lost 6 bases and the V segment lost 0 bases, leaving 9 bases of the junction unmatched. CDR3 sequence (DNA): TGTGCCAGCAGCTTGGGGATCGGGACAGATCTTCAGCCCCAGCATTTT. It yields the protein CASSLGIGTDLQPQHF.